This TCR beta chain emerged from a study of response to subunit inactivated influenza vaccine (dated by TCRdb to 2016 to 2019). For context, the study as a whole: The study used deep quantitative T cell receptor repertoire profiling to track responses to a trivalent subunit inactivated influenza vaccine.

Study-wide conclusions, independent of this receptor: It was suggested by the authors that each seasonal influenza vaccination may recruit only a limited number of new T cells.

Library preparation was by RT-PCR. TCRdb shows the sequencer as Illumina HiSeq 2500. Starting from the raw public reads, TCRdb applied fastp trimming at Q25, assembled clones with MiXCR and retained in-frame beta chains. Each CDR3 protein gets just one entry, which takes the most common genes and DNA from the rows behind it. Recorded for this sample are approximately 730,000 distinct CDR3 sequences; around 13% of them occurred a single time. Clones ranked in the top ten supply 6% to 8% of the sample. This clonotype was seen a few times. Its antigen is unknown. Nothing much larger sits one base from this clone, and base qualities are not available. Relative to germline, V is 3 bases shorter and J is 6 bases shorter, with 11 bases between their ends. Per the germline V gene (reference sequence), MNHEY is the CDR1 and SMNVEV is the CDR2. The CDR3 covers 13 residues, taking in both the cysteine and the phenylalanine. The sequence is cut down to CDR3 DNA, 39 bases in frame from base 1.

This sequence originates from a man aged 50-59 years who received an inactivated influenza vaccine. Donor details come from another sample of the same person, matched by shared clones. This sequence uses TRBV27 and TRBJ1-1, with TRBD1 as a weak D call on 6 bases. The starting material was PBMCs from blood, obtained around two weeks before vaccination. The sequence in DNA is TGTGCCAGCAGTTTCGAACAGGGCTCTGAAGCTTTCTTT. Translated, this gives CASSFEQGSEAFF.